The rows below give T cell receptor beta chains drawn from one sample of a study of T cell responses to AZD1222 COVID-19 vaccine. The table came from immunoSEQ multiplex PCR; TCRdb's copy has only in-frame clones and leaves some out. The data hold 150,000 to 200,000 clones, with 85% to 90% observed a single time. Sequenced here: peripheral blood, sampled on day 0 of AZD1222 vaccination. The receptors originated from an adult in good health. The CDR3 runs from the conserved cysteine through the conserved F or W. The D gene is left open where the match is weak. A clone size is listed for some rows: how often the clone was seen (once, few, many), or a class if it is expanded.

clone_size,cdr3_length,v_call,j_call,d_call,cdr3_aa,cdr3_nt
.,15,TRBV7-3,TRBJ2-3,TRBD2,CASSHSGKGTDTQYF,TGTGCCAGCAGCCATAGCGGGAAGGGGACAGATACGCAGTATTTT
.,15,TRBV18,TRBJ1-2,.,CASSPPGGGRNGYTF,TGTGCCAGCTCACCACCCGGCGGGGGGAGGAATGGCTACACCTTC
.,14,TRBV9,TRBJ1-1,.,CASSPHTLNTEAFF,TGTGCCAGCAGCCCACACACCTTGAACACTGAAGCTTTCTTT
.,16,TRBV6-2/TRBV6-3,TRBJ1-1,.,CASSYGGVQYSAEAFF,TGTGCCAGCAGTTACGGAGGGGTCCAATATTCCGCTGAAGCTTTCTTT
once,14,TRBV11-2,TRBJ2-3,.,CASSLGSARGAKYF,TGTGCCAGCAGCTTAGGCTCGGCTAGGGGGGCGAAGTATTTT
.,13,TRBV21-1,TRBJ2-3,.,CAGTVWVTDTQYF,TGTGCCGGGACGGTCTGGGTAACAGATACGCAGTATTTT
.,15,TRBV21-1,TRBJ2-7,.,CASSRASGIPYEQYF,TGTGCCAGCAGCCGGGCTAGCGGGATCCCCTACGAGCAGTACTTC
.,15,TRBV9,TRBJ1-6,.,CASSGTGQSYSPLHF,TGTGCCAGCAGCGGAACGGGACAATCCTATTCACCCCTCCACTTT
.,12,TRBV28,TRBJ2-3,.,CASNHPSDTQYF,TGTGCCAGCAATCACCCGTCGGATACGCAGTATTTT
.,15,TRBV9,TRBJ1-3,.,CASSPPDSSGNTIYF,TGTGCCAGCAGCCCCCCCGACAGCTCTGGAAACACCATATATTTT
.,13,TRBV18,TRBJ2-5,.,CAASVTYQETQYF,TGTGCCGCATCAGTAACGTACCAAGAGACCCAGTACTTC
.,15,TRBV28,TRBJ1-1,TRBD1,CASSLSGQRGDEAFF,TGTGCCAGCAGTTTATCGGGACAGAGGGGAGATGAAGCTTTCTTT
.,16,TRBV5-1,TRBJ2-1,TRBD2,CASSRDASGHYNEQFF,TGCGCCAGCAGCCGGGACGCTAGCGGGCACTACAATGAGCAGTTCTTC
.,16,TRBV7-8,TRBJ2-5,.,CASSQTRVSRVGTQYF,TGTGCCAGCAGCCAAACTCGGGTCTCCAGAGTAGGGACCCAGTACTTC
.,14,TRBV5-5,TRBJ1-5,TRBD1,CASSSGQGHQPQHF,TGTGCCAGCAGCTCAGGACAGGGGCATCAGCCCCAGCATTTT
.,15,TRBV6-1,TRBJ2-5,TRBD2,CASSEARGVGETQYF,TGTGCCAGCAGTGAAGCGCGGGGGGTTGGAGAGACCCAGTACTTC
.,14,TRBV10-2,TRBJ1-1,.,CASRDTLVNTEAFF,TGCGCCAGCAGAGATACTTTAGTGAACACTGAAGCTTTCTTT
few,14,TRBV4-1,TRBJ2-7,.,CASSQDQADYEQYF,TGCGCCAGCAGCCAAGATCAGGCCGACTACGAGCAGTACTTC
.,11,TRBV20-1,TRBJ1-2,.,CSARGGLGYTF,TGCAGTGCTAGGGGAGGGCTTGGCTACACCTTC
once,12,TRBV10-2,TRBJ2-3,.,CASEQGTDTQYF,TGCGCCAGCGAACAGGGAACAGATACGCAGTATTTT
.,16,TRBV7-2,TRBJ2-1,.,CASSPLGGVGGNEQFF,TGTGCCAGCAGCCCTCTTGGCGGGGTGGGTGGGAATGAGCAGTTCTTC
.,13,TRBV9,TRBJ1-6,.,CASSLRDLTPLHF,TGTGCCAGCAGCCTTCGTGACCTCACACCCCTCCACTTT
.,14,TRBV24-1,TRBJ1-1,.,CATSDSGFDTEAFF,TGTGCCACCAGTGATTCAGGTTTTGACACTGAAGCTTTCTTT
once,14,TRBV3-1/TRBV3-2,TRBJ2-3,.,CASSQVQGSDTQYF,TGTGCCAGCAGCCAAGTACAGGGCTCAGATACGCAGTATTTT
.,15,TRBV5-4,TRBJ1-1,.,CASSLPTGMNTEAFF,TGTGCCAGCAGCTTGCCGACCGGGATGAACACTGAAGCTTTCTTT
.,14,TRBV5-1,TRBJ1-2,.,CASSLDKPAYGYTF,TGCGCCAGCAGTTTGGACAAACCCGCATATGGCTACACCTTC
.,15,TRBV28,TRBJ1-6,TRBD1,CASSPGEGASSPLHF,TGTGCCAGCAGCCCAGGTGAGGGGGCAAGTTCACCCCTCCACTTT
.,15,TRBV19,TRBJ2-7,.,CASSISWAGNYEQYF,TGTGCCAGTAGTATTTCGTGGGCGGGGAACTACGAGCAGTACTTC
.,16,TRBV28,TRBJ1-5,TRBD1,CASSSGQGGFNQPQHF,TGTGCCAGCAGTTCAGGACAGGGGGGTTTCAATCAGCCCCAGCATTTT
.,17,TRBV11-2,TRBJ1-6,.,CASSLSAGLSYNSPLHF,TGTGCCAGCAGCTTATCTGCAGGCCTCTCCTATAATTCACCCCTCCACTTT
.,13,TRBV12-3/TRBV12-4,TRBJ1-1,.,CASSLGGDTEAFF,TGTGCCAGCAGTTTAGGAGGGGACACTGAAGCTTTCTTT
.,15,TRBV6-5,TRBJ2-5,TRBD1,CASSYRGGAWETQYF,TGTGCCAGCAGTTACAGAGGGGGCGCTTGGGAGACCCAGTACTTC
.,12,TRBV19,TRBJ1-2,TRBD1,CASSGQGVGYTF,TGTGCCAGTAGTGGACAGGGAGTTGGCTACACCTTC
.,11,TRBV19,TRBJ1-1,.,CAIQRNTEAFF,TGTGCCATACAGAGAAACACTGAAGCTTTCTTT
.,11,TRBV24-1,TRBJ1-2,.,CATSDLRGYTF,TGTGCCACCAGTGATTTAAGGGGCTACACCTTC
.,19,TRBV14,TRBJ1-4,TRBD1,CASSQHLGQVRITNEKLFF,TGTGCCAGCAGCCAACACTTGGGACAGGTCCGAATAACTAATGAAAAACTGTTTTTT
.,14,TRBV7-8,TRBJ1-1,.,CASTDHRGVTEAFF,TGTGCCAGCACCGACCACCGGGGGGTCACTGAAGCTTTCTTT
.,11,TRBV2,TRBJ1-1,TRBD1,CASLGQVEAFF,TGTGCCAGCTTGGGACAGGTTGAAGCTTTCTTT
once,15,TRBV7-2,TRBJ2-7,TRBD1,CASSLAGQGRGEQYF,TGTGCCAGCAGCTTAGCGGGACAGGGGCGAGGGGAGCAGTACTTC
.,13,TRBV28,TRBJ1-2,TRBD1,CASSPGQGFGYTF,TGTGCCAGCAGCCCCGGACAGGGCTTTGGCTACACCTTC
.,15,TRBV9,TRBJ2-2,.,CASSLGGKLTGELFF,TGTGCCAGCAGCCTAGGGGGAAAGCTGACCGGGGAGCTGTTTTTT
few,14,TRBV4-1,TRBJ2-7,TRBD2,CASSHSGGTYEQYF,TGCGCCAGCAGCCATAGCGGGGGGACCTACGAGCAGTACTTC